Following are 17 T cell receptor beta chains from one sample sequenced in a study of blood T cell repertoires in COVID-19. Sequencing used immunoSEQ multiplex PCR; TCRdb keeps in-frame clones, though not all of them. Of 200,000 or so clones in the sample, about 79% were seen once. Sample: peripheral blood. These receptor sequences come from a human donor in a cohort sampled during active COVID-19.

The rearrangement joins TRBV15 to TRBJ2-1; D is perhaps TRBD2 (6 bases). Germline values: CDR1 LNHNV, CDR2 YYDKDF (reference sequence). This CDR3 contains 17 residues. V was trimmed by 1 base and J by 3 bases, leaving 16 bases between them. The CDR3 DNA reads as TGTGCCACCAGCAGAGGACTAGTAGGGATGGGCTACAATGAGCAGTTCTTC. Translating it yields CATSRGLVGMGYNEQFF.

This clone was found once. The chain combines TRBV18 with TRBJ1-2, with TRBD1 matching 10 bases. The CDR3 covers 17 residues. Germline loops: CDR1 KGHSH, CDR2 LQKENI. With 6 bases clipped from V and 0 bases from J, the junction kept 10 bases outside the gene matches. The DNA for the CDR3 is TGTGCCAGCTCCCCCTCGACAGGGGGCCTCTCTAACTATGGCTACACCTTC. Its protein product is CASSPSTGGLSNYGYTF. Full variable domain (rest looked up from reference TRBV18 and TRBJ1-2): NAGVMQNPRHLVRRRGQEARLRCSPMKGHSHVYWYRQLPEEGLKFMVYLQKENIIDESGMPKERFSAEFPKEGPSILRIQQVVRGDSAAYFCASSPSTGGLSNYGYTFGSGTRLTVV.

This clone is a singleton in its sample. The rearrangement links TRBV6-6 to TRBJ2-1; 9 bases line up with TRBD2. Germline values: CDR1 MNHNY, CDR2 SVGAGI (reference sequence). The ends lost 2 bases at V and 7 bases at J; junction bases unmatched: 3. This CDR3 is built from 14 residues. This chain's CDR3 is CASSYPSGMNEQFF. CDR3 in DNA: TGTGCCAGCAGTTACCCTAGCGGGATGAATGAGCAGTTCTTC.

CDR3 amino acids: CASSQVAGGSNEQFF. Here the CDR3 DNA reads TGCGCCAGCAGCCAAGTTGCGGGAGGGAGCAATGAGCAGTTCTTC. The chain couples TRBV4-1 to TRBJ2-1, with TRBD2 matching over 9 bases. The CDR3 runs 15 residues. Germline values: CDR1 MGHRA, CDR2 YSYEKL. The J segment lost 6 bases and the V segment lost 1 base, leaving 4 bases of the junction unmatched.

CDR3 bases: TGTGCCAGTAGTATGGGATACGGACAGAATGGGGAGACCCAGTACTTC. Its translation: CASSMGYGQNGETQYF. The chain joins TRBV19 to TRBJ2-5, with a tentative D call TRBD1 (6 bases). Between the trimmed V and J ends, which lost 3 bases and 5 bases, there was a span of 19 bases. There are 16 residues in the CDR3. Germline CDR1 and CDR2: LNHDA and SQIVND (reference sequence).

The chain recombines TRBV7-9 with TRBJ2-7; 8 nucleotides agree with TRBD2. The germline CDR1 and CDR2 sequences are SEHNR and FQNEAQ (reference sequence). After removal of 3 bases from V and 1 base from J, the junction contained 2 bases not matched to a gene. The CDR3 is 14 residues long. CDR3 region: CASSFGRGSYEQYF. CDR3 nucleotide sequence: TGTGCCAGCAGCTTCGGGAGGGGATCCTACGAGCAGTACTTC.

This chain links TRBV18 with TRBJ1-1; no clear D gene. CDR1 and CDR2 from the germline V gene are KGHSH and LQKENI. With 6 bases removed from V and 2 bases from J, the gap between germline ends came to 16 bases. The CDR3 length is 15 residues. CDR3 coding DNA: TGTGCCAGCTCTCCCGGGGTTGGATTCAACACTGAAGCTTTCTTT. This sequence encodes CASSPGVGFNTEAFF.

The chain couples TRBV28 to TRBJ1-1; D gene unclear. The V gene lost 4 bases and the J gene lost 7 bases, with 10 bases spanning the gap. The CDR3 loop spans 12 amino acids. Germline values: CDR1 MDHEN, CDR2 SYDVKM. The CDR3 DNA sequence: TGTGCCAGCAGTTCCCCCCCCGGTGAAGCTTTCTTT. It encodes CASSSPPGEAFF.

This chain joins TRBV28 and TRBJ2-3, with 9 bases aligning to TRBD2. This CDR3 has 17 amino acids. V shed 0 bases and J 2 bases; nucleotides not matched to a gene: 6. CDR1 is MDHEN and CDR2 is SYDVKM in the germline V gene. CDR3 bases: TGTGCCAGCAGTTTATGGTCCTCTAGCGGGACCACAGATACGCAGTATTTT. Protein sequence: CASSLWSSSGTTDTQYF.

This sequence joins TRBV11-2 and TRBJ2-7; no reliable D call. This CDR3 has 12 amino acids. Germline CDR1 reads SGHAT; CDR2 reads FQNNGV. V gave up 6 bases and J gave up 3 bases, with 9 bases separating them. This chain's CDR3 is CASSRQDYEQYF. CDR3 DNA: TGTGCCAGCAGTAGGCAGGACTACGAGCAGTACTTC. The variable domain in full, completed from reference TRBV11-2 and TRBJ2-7, reads EAGVAQSPRYKIIEKRQSVAFWCNPISGHATLYWYQQILGQGPKLLIQFQNNGVVDDSQLPKDRFSAERLKGVDSTLKIQPAKLEDSAVYLCASSRQDYEQYFGPGTRLTVT.

This chain uses TRBV21-1 with TRBJ1-4; no check of the table's D call, TRBD1, against the DNA was made. TRBV21-1 is annotated as a pseudogene. The CDR3 contains 16 residues. The CDR3 loop reads CASSKPRQGFSEKLFF. CDR3 in DNA: TGTGCCAGCAGCAAACCACGACAGGGTTTCAGTGAAAAACTGTTTTTT.

The CDR3 DNA reads TGTGCCAGCTCACCACCAGGAATTCAGGGTCAAACCTACGAGCAGTACTTC. It codes for CASSPPGIQGQTYEQYF. The chain couples TRBV18 to TRBJ2-7, with D possibly matching TRBD1 (5 bases). V was clipped by 0 bases and J by 2 bases, with 17 bases between them. Germline V CDR1 and CDR2: KGHSH, LQKENI. The CDR3 extends over 17 amino acids. Drawing the rest from reference TRBV18 and TRBJ2-7, the complete variable domain is NAGVMQNPRHLVRRRGQEARLRCSPMKGHSHVYWYRQLPEEGLKFMVYLQKENIIDESGMPKERFSAEFPKEGPSILRIQQVVRGDSAAYFCASSPPGIQGQTYEQYFGPGTRLTVT.

This clone was observed a few times. This chain links TRBV3-1 (or the pseudogene TRBV3-2) with TRBJ2-2, with TRBD1 identical over 8 bases. Germline V gives CDR1 LGHDT, CDR2 YNNKEL (reference sequence). This CDR3 has 17 amino acids. After removal of 1 base from V and 3 bases from J, the junction contained 7 bases not matched to a gene. CDR3 DNA: TGTGCCAGCAGCCAAGGGGGCCAGGGGGCCTACACCGGGGAGCTGTTTTTT. Amino acids: CASSQGGQGAYTGELFF.

The chain recombines TRBV24-1 with TRBJ2-3, with 8 bases fitting TRBD1. The CDR3 runs 12 residues. V lost 5 bases to trimming and J lost 6 bases; unmatched junction nucleotides: 0. CDR1 and CDR2 from the germline V gene are KGHDR and SFDVKD. CDR3 sequence (DNA): TGTGCCACCAGTGGGACAGGGGATACGCAGTATTTT. The encoded protein is CATSGTGDTQYF.

In this sample, this clone turned up a few times. In DNA, the CDR3 is TGTGCCAGCAGCAAGGCAGGGGCAGGCAATCATCAGCCCCAGCATTTT. It codes for CASSKAGAGNHQPQHF. This chain links TRBV21-1 with TRBJ1-5; TRBD1 is the table's D call and was not checked against the DNA. TRBV21-1 is described as a pseudogene. This CDR3 is 16 amino acids long.

The rearrangement joins TRBV20-1 to TRBJ2-1; D may be TRBD1 (5 bases). The CDR3 has 12 amino acids. Trimming took 3 bases from V and 11 from J, leaving 14 bases between them. Germline loops: CDR1 DFQATT, CDR2 SNEGSKA (reference sequence). The CDR3 region is CSASKEGEKQFF. The CDR3 DNA sequence: TGCAGTGCTAGTAAAGAAGGGGAAAAGCAGTTCTTC.

The rearrangement uses TRBV7-9 and TRBJ2-3, with 12 bases lining up with TRBD1. V lost 1 base to trimming and J lost 5 bases; unmatched junction nucleotides: 7. Germline V gene data show CDR1 as SEHNR and CDR2 as FQNEAQ (reference sequence). The CDR3 is made up of 17 amino acids. Here the CDR3 DNA reads TGTGCCAGCAGCTTAGACCGGGACAGGGGGCGCCTAGATACGCAGTATTTT. It encodes CASSLDRDRGRLDTQYF.